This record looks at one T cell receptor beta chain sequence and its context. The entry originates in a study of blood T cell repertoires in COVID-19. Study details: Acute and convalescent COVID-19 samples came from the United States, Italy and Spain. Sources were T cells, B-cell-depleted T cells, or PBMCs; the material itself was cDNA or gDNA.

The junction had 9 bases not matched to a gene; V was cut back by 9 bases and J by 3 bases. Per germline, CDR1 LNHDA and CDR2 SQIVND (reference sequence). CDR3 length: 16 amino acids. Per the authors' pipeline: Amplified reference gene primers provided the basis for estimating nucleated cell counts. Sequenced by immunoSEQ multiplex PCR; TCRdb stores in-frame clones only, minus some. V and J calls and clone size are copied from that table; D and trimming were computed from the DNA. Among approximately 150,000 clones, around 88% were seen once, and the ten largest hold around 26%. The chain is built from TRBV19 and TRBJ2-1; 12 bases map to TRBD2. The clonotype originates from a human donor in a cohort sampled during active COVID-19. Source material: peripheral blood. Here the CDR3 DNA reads TGTGCCAGCACCCTTACTAGCGGGGGGCGCTACAATGAGCAGTTCTTC. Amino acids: CASTLTSGGRYNEQFF.